This TCR beta chain was retrieved from a study of CD49a tissue-resident CD8 T cells in human skin (dated by TCRdb to about 2017). Concerning the study at large: Tissue-resident memory CD8+ T cell subsets in human skin, defined by CD49a, CD69 and CD103 expression, were examined in the study.

The library was prepared using the immunoSEQ multiplex PCR assay. As for the original processing: Across the sorted blood, dermal and epidermal CD8+ T cell populations, TCR V beta family usage frequencies were compared. What TCRdb holds here is the immuneACCESS table cut down to in-frame rearrangements. Part of the clones is not present; checked against another copy, under half of the missing clones reflect an unresolved V gene, and the others are unexplained. V and J calls plus clone size are reproduced from that table; the DNA served to infer D and trimming. The sample has some 900 clones on record, roughly 60% of them singletons. Together, the top ten hold 41% of the sample. For a handful of healthy donors, CD8+ T cells were sorted from blood, dermis and epidermis, and the TCR beta CDR3 regions of these cells were analysed. Both blood and skin samples were provided by each TCR-sequenced donor, and all TCR-sequenced donors were healthy individuals. CD8+ T cell populations were isolated by sorting before TCR beta sequencing.

CDR1 and CDR2 (SGHTA, FQGTGA) derive from the germline V gene. The CDR3 spans 19 residues, from the cysteine through the phenylalanine. Here the CDR3 DNA is all that survives: 57 bases in frame from base 1. The V and J ends are trimmed by 0 bases and 4 bases, leaving 25 bases between them. This clone was seen a handful of times. Its antigen is currently not known. No clone much larger than this one lies a single base away; base qualities are absent. The sequence joins TRBV7-3 to TRBJ2-7; a weak D assignment points to TRBD2 (7 bases agree). The receptor was derived from a human donor in good health. The sequenced material came from CLA- CD8+ effector memory T cells sorted from blood. This receptor has the CDR3 CASSLTGGAFPGGVYEQYF. The sequenced DNA is TGTGCCAGCAGCTTAACGGGGGGGGCGTTTCCTGGCGGAGTATACGAGCAGTACTTC.